What follows are 17 T cell receptor beta chains derived from one specimen sequenced in a study of blood T cell repertoires in COVID-19 (dated by TCRdb to 2018 to 2021). The method behind the library was the immunoSEQ multiplex PCR assay. The source is immuneACCESS, and TCRdb retained only in-frame sequences with V and J called. Part of the clones is not carried over; for the studies checked, unresolved V genes explain less than half of this, and the remainder is unexplained. Counted in this sample were about 330,000 clones; 87% of them appeared once. Approximately 5% of the sample is in the top ten clones. Input material: PBMCs or T cells enriched from blood (not recorded which). The receptor set was obtained from a woman in her 30s who had recovered from COVID-19.

The CDR3 loop reads CASSPRTSGGETQYF. The CDR3 coding sequence is TGTGCCAGCAGCCCGCGGACTAGCGGGGGTGAGACCCAGTACTTC. This sequence joins TRBV7-2 and TRBJ2-5; 13 nucleotides match TRBD2. This CDR3 is 15 amino acids long. Germline values: CDR1 SGHTA, CDR2 FQGNSA. Losses at the gene ends were 5 bases for V and 5 bases for J; bases not matched to a gene: 5.

A remark on this clone: Additional DNA sequences in this sample encode the identical CDR3. The V and J genes are TRBV30 and TRBJ2-7, with D possibly matching TRBD2 (5 bases). Germline CDR1 GTSNPN, CDR2 SVGIG (reference sequence). V gave up 1 base and J gave up 4 bases, with 5 bases separating them. This CDR3 spans 11 amino acids. The CDR3 loop is CAWSGLYEQYF. CDR3 DNA: TGTGCCTGGAGTGGACTATACGAGCAGTACTTC.

This sequence joins TRBV19 and TRBJ1-3; D is ambiguous. Germline values: CDR1 LNHDA, CDR2 SQIVND (reference sequence). The V end lost 5 bases, the J end lost 6 bases, and 11 bases lay between the germline ends. This CDR3 spans 13 amino acids. CDR3 in amino acids: CASSRGISNTIYF. The CDR3 DNA is TGTGCCAGTAGTCGGGGAATCTCAAACACCATATATTTT.

J is TRBJ1-1 and V is TRBV7-9; possible D gene TRBD1, 6 bases. The ends were cut back, 2 bases at V and 0 bases at J, with 7 bases in the middle. This CDR3 spans 14 amino acids. CDR1 and CDR2 from the germline V gene are SEHNR and FQNEAQ (reference sequence). CDR3 sequence: CASSLWTVNTEAFF. The CDR3 DNA reads as TGTGCCAGCAGCTTATGGACAGTGAACACTGAAGCTTTCTTT.

The gene calls are TRBV29-1 and TRBJ1-6; weak D call: TRBD1 (6 bases). Germline assignment: CDR1 SQVTM and CDR2 ANQGSEA. V was clipped by 6 bases and J by 7 bases, with 16 bases between them. The CDR3 has 14 amino acids. CDR3 DNA: TGCAGCGTCCGCGGGGGGGGACAAAATTCACCCCTCCACTTT. Translated, it gives CSVRGGGQNSPLHF.

The chain is built from TRBV7-2 and TRBJ1-2, with 8 nucleotides matching TRBD1. Germline V gene data show CDR1 as SGHTA and CDR2 as FQGNSA. CDR3 length equals 14 residues. V shed 1 base, J shed 4 bases, and the junction held 2 bases outside the gene matches. DNA for the CDR3: TGTGCCAGCAGCTTAGAGGGACAGGTCTATGGCTACACCTTC. Protein: CASSLEGQVYGYTF.

The chain links TRBV7-9 to TRBJ2-2; a possible D gene is TRBD1 (6 bases). V was pared by 5 bases and J by 1 base, with 8 bases between. The CDR3 extends over 14 amino acids. Germline V gene sequence: CDR1 SEHNR, CDR2 FQNEAQ (reference sequence). The CDR3 DNA sequence: TGTGCCAGCAGCCCGGACAGGAACACCGGGGAGCTGTTTTTT. Amino acids: CASSPDRNTGELFF.

The genes are TRBV9 and TRBJ1-2; D is undetermined. Germline V CDR1 and CDR2: SGDLS, YYNGEE. V was cut by 5 bases and J by 2 bases, with 13 bases left in between. The CDR3 runs 14 residues. In DNA form, the CDR3 reads TGTGCCAGCAGTCCTCCTTATGTGAACTATGGCTACACCTTC. This codes for CASSPPYVNYGYTF.

The chain couples TRBV5-6 to TRBJ1-1, with TRBD1 as a possible D gene (6 bases). The germline V gene encodes CDR1 SGHDT and CDR2 YYEEEE. Trimming pared 3 bases from V and 6 bases from J, leaving 24 bases between. This CDR3 is 17 amino acids long. The CDR3 region is CASSSPAGGRGDSEAFF. CDR3 in DNA: TGTGCCAGCAGCTCCCCGGCGGGGGGCCGGGGGGATTCTGAAGCTTTCTTT.

This clone occurred a few times. The chain combines TRBV19 with TRBJ1-3; D remains ambiguous. The length of the CDR3 is 14 residues. CDR1 and CDR2 (germline): LNHDA, SQIVND (reference sequence). Trimming pared 7 bases from V and 1 base from J, leaving 11 bases between. The CDR3 here is CASTPRSSGNTIYF. The CDR3 DNA reads as TGTGCCAGTACCCCGCGGAGTTCTGGAAACACCATATATTTT.

The V call is TRBV2, the J call TRBJ1-4, with no clear D. Trimming removed 6 bases from V and 8 bases from J, with 10 bases in between. This CDR3 contains 12 residues. In germline, CDR1 is SNHLY, CDR2 FYNNEI. Here the CDR3 reads CASRENEEKLFF. For the CDR3, the DNA is TGTGCCAGCAGGGAGAACGAGGAAAAACTGTTTTTT.

V is TRBV4-3 and J is TRBJ2-7; tentatively, D is TRBD1 (6 bases). The CDR3 runs 16 residues. Germline assignment: CDR1 LGHNA and CDR2 YSLEER. Trimming took off 0 bases at V and 2 bases at J, with 14 bases between the two ends. The CDR3 sequence is CASSQDLWDTTYEQYF. DNA for the CDR3: TGCGCCAGCAGCCAAGATCTCTGGGACACCACCTACGAGCAGTACTTC.

This clone has a single count. V gene TRBV6-2 or TRBV6-3 combines with J gene TRBJ1-3, with D possibly matching TRBD1 (6 bases). Germline V gene lookup returns CDR1 MNHEY and CDR2 SVGEGT. V was shortened by 4 bases and J by 0 bases, with 10 bases between the two germline ends. There are 15 residues in the CDR3. CDR3 loop: CASSFGQTSGNTIYF. CDR3 nucleotide sequence: TGTGCCAGCAGTTTCGGACAGACCTCTGGAAACACCATATATTTT.

This clone has just a few counts. CDR3 nucleotide sequence: TGTGCCATCAGTGAGTCAGAGACAGGGACGGGGGAGCAGTACTTC. It codes for CAISESETGTGEQYF. The V and J genes are TRBV10-3 and TRBJ2-7; 7 bases agree with TRBD1. Germline CDR1 reads ENHRY; CDR2 reads SYGVKD. The CDR3 contains 15 residues. V was clipped by 0 bases and J by 7 bases; unmatched bases: 9.

The chain links TRBV5-4 to TRBJ2-7, with D possibly TRBD2 on 7 matching bases. The V end was cut by 4 bases, the J end by 3 bases, with 23 bases between. The CDR3 consists of 17 residues. The germline V gene has CDR1 SGHNT and CDR2 YYREEE (reference sequence). The CDR3 protein is CASSIRGAGVLGYEQYF. Written as DNA, the CDR3 is TGTGCCAGCAGCATCCGGGGGGCGGGGGTTTTAGGCTACGAGCAGTACTTC.

A few counts support this clone. The chain has TRBV30 and TRBJ2-1, with a tentative D call TRBD1 (5 bases). This CDR3 has 12 amino acids. The germline V and J ends were trimmed by 0 bases and 9 bases, with 9 bases remaining between them. The germline V gene encodes CDR1 GTSNPN and CDR2 SVGIG (reference sequence). This chain's CDR3 is CAWSVIQGEQFF. CDR3 coding DNA: TGTGCCTGGAGTGTAATCCAGGGTGAGCAGTTCTTC.

The chain carries TRBV6-5 and TRBJ1-3; possible D gene TRBD1, 6 bases. The length of the CDR3 is 15 residues. Trimming shortened V by 7 bases and J by 0 bases, and 13 bases separated the two germline ends. CDR1 and CDR2 (germline): MNHEY, SVGAGI. The CDR3 DNA sequence: TGTGCCAGCAAGGGGGAATCGAGCTCTGGAAACACCATATATTTT. Its translation is CASKGESSSGNTIYF.